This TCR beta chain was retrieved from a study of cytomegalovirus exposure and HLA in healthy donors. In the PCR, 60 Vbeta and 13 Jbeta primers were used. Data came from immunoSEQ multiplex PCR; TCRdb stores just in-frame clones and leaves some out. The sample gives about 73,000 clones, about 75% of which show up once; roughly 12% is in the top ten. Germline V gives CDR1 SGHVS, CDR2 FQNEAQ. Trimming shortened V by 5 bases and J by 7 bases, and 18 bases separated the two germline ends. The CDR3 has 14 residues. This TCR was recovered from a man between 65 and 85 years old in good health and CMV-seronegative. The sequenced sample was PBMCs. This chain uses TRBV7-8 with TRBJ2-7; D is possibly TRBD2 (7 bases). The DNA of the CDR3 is TGTGCCAGCAGCCCCCCGGGGGGCCTTGAAGAGCAGTACTTC. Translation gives CASSPPGGLEEQYF. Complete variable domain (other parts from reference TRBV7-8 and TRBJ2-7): GAGVSQSPRYKVAKRGQDVALRCDPISGHVSLFWYQQALGQGPEFLTYFQNEAQLDKSGLPSDRFFAERPEGSVSTLKIQRTQQEDSAVYLCASSPPGGLEEQYFGPGTRLTVT.